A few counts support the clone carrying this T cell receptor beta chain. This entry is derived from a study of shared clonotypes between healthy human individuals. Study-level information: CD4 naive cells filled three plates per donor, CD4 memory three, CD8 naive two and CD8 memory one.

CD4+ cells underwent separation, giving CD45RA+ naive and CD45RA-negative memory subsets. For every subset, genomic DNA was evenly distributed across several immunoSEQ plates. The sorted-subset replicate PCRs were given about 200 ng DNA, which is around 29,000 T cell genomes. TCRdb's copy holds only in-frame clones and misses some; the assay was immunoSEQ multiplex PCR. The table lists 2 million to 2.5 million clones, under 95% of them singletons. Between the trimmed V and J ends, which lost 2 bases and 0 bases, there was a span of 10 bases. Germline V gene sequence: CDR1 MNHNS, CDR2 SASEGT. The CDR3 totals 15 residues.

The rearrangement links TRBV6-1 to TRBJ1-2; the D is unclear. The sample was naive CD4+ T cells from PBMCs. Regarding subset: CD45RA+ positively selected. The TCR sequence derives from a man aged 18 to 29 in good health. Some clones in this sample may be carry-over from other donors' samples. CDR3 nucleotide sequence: TGTGCCAGCAGTGAATCCAGGAAGACTAACTATGGCTACACCTTC. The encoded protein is CASSESRKTNYGYTF.